This T cell receptor (beta chain) was captured by sequencing in a study of blood T cell repertoires in COVID-19. Participants' reported clinical history set cohort assignment. TCRdb's table, derived via immunoSEQ multiplex PCR, lists solely in-frame clones and lacks some. This table holds 200,000 to 250,000 clones, 65% to 90% found once. Deletions cut 1 base from V and 6 bases from J, with 16 bases between. The V gene's germline CDR1 is MDHEN and CDR2 SYDVKM. The CDR3 is 15 residues long. The receptor's source is a woman aged 40 to 55 with acute COVID-19. The chain links TRBV28 to TRBJ2-7, with D perhaps matching TRBD2 (5 bases). The sample taken for sequencing was PBMCs or T cells enriched from blood (not recorded which). Written as DNA, the CDR3 is TGTGCCAGCAGTTTATCGGGGTCGGCGGCTTTCGAGCAGTACTTC. Translation: CASSLSGSAAFEQYF.